This T cell receptor beta chain was captured by sequencing in a study of blood T cell repertoires in COVID-19. About the research overall: Collection of acute and convalescent COVID-19 samples took place in the United States, Italy and Spain. PBMCs, B-cell-depleted T cells, or T cells were the source of the cDNA or gDNA that made up the material.

V lost 5 bases and J lost 10, with 18 bases in between. Germline CDR1 reads SGHTS; CDR2 reads YDEGEE. There are 13 residues in the CDR3. Data came from immunoSEQ multiplex PCR; TCRdb stores just in-frame clones and leaves some out. The sample yields roughly 140,000 clones, 80% to 90% seen once. This chain uses TRBV5-8 with TRBJ1-1; D is possibly TRBD1 (6 bases). Sequenced sample: peripheral blood. The TCR originated in a woman at least 80 years old with acute or convalescent COVID-19. The CDR3 is CASSRRGKGVAFF. In nucleotides, the CDR3 is TGTGCCAGCAGTCGAAGGGGGAAGGGTGTAGCTTTCTTT.